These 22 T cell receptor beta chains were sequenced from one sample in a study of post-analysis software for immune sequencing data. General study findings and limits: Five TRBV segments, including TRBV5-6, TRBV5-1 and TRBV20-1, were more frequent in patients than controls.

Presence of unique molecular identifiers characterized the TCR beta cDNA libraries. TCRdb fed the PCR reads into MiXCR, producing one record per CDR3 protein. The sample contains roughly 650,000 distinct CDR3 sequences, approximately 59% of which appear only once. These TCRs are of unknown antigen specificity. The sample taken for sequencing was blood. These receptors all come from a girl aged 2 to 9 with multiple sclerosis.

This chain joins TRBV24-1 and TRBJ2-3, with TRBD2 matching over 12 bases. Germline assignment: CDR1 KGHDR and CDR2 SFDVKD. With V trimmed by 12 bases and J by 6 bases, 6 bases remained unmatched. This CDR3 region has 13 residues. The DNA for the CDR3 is TGTGCCGTCGGACTAGCGGGATATGATACGCAGTATTTT. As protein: CAVGLAGYDTQYF.

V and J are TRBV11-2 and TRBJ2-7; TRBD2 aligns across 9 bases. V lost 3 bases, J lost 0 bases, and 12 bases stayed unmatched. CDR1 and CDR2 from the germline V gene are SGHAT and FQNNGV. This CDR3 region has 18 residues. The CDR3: CASSFRGSSGTSSYEQYF. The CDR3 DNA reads TGTGCCAGCAGCTTTAGGGGATCTAGCGGGACTAGCTCCTACGAGCAGTACTTC.

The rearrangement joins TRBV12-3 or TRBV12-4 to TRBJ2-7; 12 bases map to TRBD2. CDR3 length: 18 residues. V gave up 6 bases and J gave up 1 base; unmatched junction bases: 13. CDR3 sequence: CASSPGLAGGPGSYEQYF. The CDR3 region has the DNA TGTGCCAGCAGCCCCGGGCTAGCGGGAGGGCCGGGTTCCTACGAGCAGTACTTC.

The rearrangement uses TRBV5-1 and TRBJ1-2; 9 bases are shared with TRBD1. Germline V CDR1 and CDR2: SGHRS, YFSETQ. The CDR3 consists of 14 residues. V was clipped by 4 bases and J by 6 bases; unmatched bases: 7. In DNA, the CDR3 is TGCGCCAGCAGCCACGGGACAGGGCCTGATGGCTACACCTTC. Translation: CASSHGTGPDGYTF.

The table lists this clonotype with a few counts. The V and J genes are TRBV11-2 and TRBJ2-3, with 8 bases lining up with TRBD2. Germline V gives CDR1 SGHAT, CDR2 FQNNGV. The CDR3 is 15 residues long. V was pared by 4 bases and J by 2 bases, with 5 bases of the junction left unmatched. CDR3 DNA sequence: TGTGCCAGCAGCTCCCCTAGCGGGTACACAGATACGCAGTATTTT. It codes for CASSSPSGYTDTQYF. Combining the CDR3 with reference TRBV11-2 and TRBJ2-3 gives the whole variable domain EAGVAQSPRYKIIEKRQSVAFWCNPISGHATLYWYQQILGQGPKLLIQFQNNGVVDDSQLPKDRFSAERLKGVDSTLKIQPAKLEDSAVYLCASSSPSGYTDTQYFGPGTRLTVL.

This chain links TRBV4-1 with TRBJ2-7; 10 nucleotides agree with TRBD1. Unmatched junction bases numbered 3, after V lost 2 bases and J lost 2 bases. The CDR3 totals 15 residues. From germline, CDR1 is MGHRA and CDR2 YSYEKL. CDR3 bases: TGCGCCAGCAGCCAACGGGACAGGGGAGCCTACGAGCAGTACTTC. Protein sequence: CASSQRDRGAYEQYF.

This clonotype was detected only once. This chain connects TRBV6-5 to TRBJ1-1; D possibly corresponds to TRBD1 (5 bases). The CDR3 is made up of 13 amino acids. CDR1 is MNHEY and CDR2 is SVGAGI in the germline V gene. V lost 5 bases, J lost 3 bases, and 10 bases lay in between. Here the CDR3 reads CASSVGEYTEAFF. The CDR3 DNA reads TGTGCCAGCAGTGTAGGGGAGTACACTGAAGCTTTCTTT.

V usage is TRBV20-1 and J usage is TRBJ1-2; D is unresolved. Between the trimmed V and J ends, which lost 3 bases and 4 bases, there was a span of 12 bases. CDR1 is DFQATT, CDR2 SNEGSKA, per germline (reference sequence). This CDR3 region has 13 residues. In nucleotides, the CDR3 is TGCAGTGCTAGTGGAGAGGGCGGCTATGGCTACACCTTC. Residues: CSASGEGGYGYTF.

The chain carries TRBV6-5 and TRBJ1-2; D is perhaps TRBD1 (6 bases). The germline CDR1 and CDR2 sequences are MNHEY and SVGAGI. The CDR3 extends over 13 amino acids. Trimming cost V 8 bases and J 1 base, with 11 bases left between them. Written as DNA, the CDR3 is TGTGCCAGCCGACAGGCGATTAACTATGGCTACACCTTC. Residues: CASRQAINYGYTF.

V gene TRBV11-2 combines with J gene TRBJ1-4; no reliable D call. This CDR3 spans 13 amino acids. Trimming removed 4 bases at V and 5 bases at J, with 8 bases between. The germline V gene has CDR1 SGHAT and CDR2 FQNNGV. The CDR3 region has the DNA TGTGCCAGCAGCTCCCAGAGGAATGAAAAACTGTTTTTT. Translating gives CASSSQRNEKLFF. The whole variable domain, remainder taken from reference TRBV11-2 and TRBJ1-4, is EAGVAQSPRYKIIEKRQSVAFWCNPISGHATLYWYQQILGQGPKLLIQFQNNGVVDDSQLPKDRFSAERLKGVDSTLKIQPAKLEDSAVYLCASSSQRNEKLFFGSGTQLSVL.

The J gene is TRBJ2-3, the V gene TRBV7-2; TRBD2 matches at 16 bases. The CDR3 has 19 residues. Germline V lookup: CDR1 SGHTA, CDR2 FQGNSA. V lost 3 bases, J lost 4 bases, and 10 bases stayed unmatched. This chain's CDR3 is CASSFGSGTSGGAADTQYF. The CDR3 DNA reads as TGTGCCAGCAGCTTCGGCTCCGGGACTAGCGGGGGGGCGGCAGATACGCAGTATTTT.

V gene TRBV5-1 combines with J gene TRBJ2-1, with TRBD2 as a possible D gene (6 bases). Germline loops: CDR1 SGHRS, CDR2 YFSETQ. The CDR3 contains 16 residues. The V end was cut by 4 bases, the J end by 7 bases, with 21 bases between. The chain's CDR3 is CASSIKPGLPKNEQFF. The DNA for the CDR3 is TGCGCCAGCAGCATTAAACCGGGACTCCCGAAGAATGAGCAGTTCTTC.

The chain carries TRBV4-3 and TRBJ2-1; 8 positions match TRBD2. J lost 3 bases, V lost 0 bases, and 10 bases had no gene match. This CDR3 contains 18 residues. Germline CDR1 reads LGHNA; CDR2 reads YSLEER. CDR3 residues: CASSQDGWKRGFYNEQFF. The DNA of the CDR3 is TGCGCCAGCAGCCAAGATGGCTGGAAGCGGGGGTTCTACAATGAGCAGTTCTTC.

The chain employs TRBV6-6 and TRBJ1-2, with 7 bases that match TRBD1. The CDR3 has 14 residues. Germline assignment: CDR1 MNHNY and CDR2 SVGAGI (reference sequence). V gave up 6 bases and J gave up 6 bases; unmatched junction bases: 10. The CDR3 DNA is TGTGCCAGCAGCCCCCGGACAGGCGGGGATGGCTACACCTTC. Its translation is CASSPRTGGDGYTF.

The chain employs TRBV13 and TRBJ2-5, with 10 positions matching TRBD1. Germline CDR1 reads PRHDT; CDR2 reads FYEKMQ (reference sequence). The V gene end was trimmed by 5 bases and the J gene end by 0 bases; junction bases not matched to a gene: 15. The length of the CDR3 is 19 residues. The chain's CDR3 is CASSLLGDWDRGYQETQYF. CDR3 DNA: TGTGCCAGCAGCCTATTGGGGGACTGGGACAGGGGCTACCAAGAGACCCAGTACTTC.

The CDR3 sequence is CASSLGLAGGMDEQFF. DNA for the CDR3: TGTGCCAGCAGTTTGGGTCTAGCGGGAGGGATGGATGAGCAGTTCTTC. The chain links TRBV12-3 or TRBV12-4 to TRBJ2-1; 12 nucleotides align to TRBD2. V was pared by 3 bases and J by 8 bases, with 8 bases of the junction left unmatched. The CDR3 sequence is 16 residues long.

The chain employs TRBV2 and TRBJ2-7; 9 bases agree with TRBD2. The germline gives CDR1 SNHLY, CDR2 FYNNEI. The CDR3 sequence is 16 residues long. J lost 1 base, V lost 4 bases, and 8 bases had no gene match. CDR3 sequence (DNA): TGTGCCAGCAGTGGTAGACTAGCGGCAGATTCCTACGAGCAGTACTTC. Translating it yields CASSGRLAADSYEQYF.

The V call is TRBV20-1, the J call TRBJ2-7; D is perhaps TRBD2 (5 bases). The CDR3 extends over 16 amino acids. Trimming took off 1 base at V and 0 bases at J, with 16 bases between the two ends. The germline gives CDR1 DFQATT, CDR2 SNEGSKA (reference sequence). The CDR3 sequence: CSARGRGRFSSYEQYF. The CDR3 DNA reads TGCAGTGCTAGAGGAAGAGGGAGATTTAGCTCCTACGAGCAGTACTTC.

The chain's CDR3 is CASSLLGAGVVSSYNEQFF. Here the CDR3 DNA reads TGTGCCAGCAGCCTCTTAGGGGCGGGGGTTGTAAGCTCCTACAATGAGCAGTTCTTC. This chain uses TRBV7-2 with TRBJ2-1; 7 bases agree with TRBD2. The junction had 16 bases not matched to a gene; V was cut back by 5 bases and J by 0 bases. Germline V gives CDR1 SGHTA, CDR2 FQGNSA. The CDR3 is made up of 19 amino acids.

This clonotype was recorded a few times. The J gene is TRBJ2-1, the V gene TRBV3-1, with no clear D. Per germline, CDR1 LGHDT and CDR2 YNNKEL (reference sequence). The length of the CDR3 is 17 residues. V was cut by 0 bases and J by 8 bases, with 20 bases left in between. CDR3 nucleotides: TGTGCCAGCAGCCAAGATTGGTCCGGGTATAAGGTGGATGAGCAGTTCTTC. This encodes CASSQDWSGYKVDEQFF.

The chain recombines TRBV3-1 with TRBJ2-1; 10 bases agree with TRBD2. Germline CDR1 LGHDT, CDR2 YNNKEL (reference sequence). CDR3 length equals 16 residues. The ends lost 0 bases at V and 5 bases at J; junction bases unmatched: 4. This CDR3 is CASSQDRLAGDNEQFF. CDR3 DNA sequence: TGTGCCAGCAGCCAAGATAGGCTAGCGGGAGACAATGAGCAGTTCTTC.

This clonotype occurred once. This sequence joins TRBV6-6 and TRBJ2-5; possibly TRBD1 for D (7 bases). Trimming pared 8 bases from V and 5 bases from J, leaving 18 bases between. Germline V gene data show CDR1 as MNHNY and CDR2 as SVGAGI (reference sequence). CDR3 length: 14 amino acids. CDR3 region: CASGWRGPWETQYF. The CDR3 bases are TGTGCCAGCGGTTGGAGGGGGCCGTGGGAGACCCAGTACTTC.